Shown below are 28 T cell receptor beta chains from a single sample sequenced in a study of cytomegalovirus exposure and HLA in healthy donors (dated by TCRdb to about 2017). The library was obtained by the immunoSEQ multiplex PCR assay. The multiplex PCR relied on a mix of 60 forward primers for TCR Vbeta segments and 13 reverse primers for TCR Jbeta segments. TCRdb retrieved this table from immuneACCESS and kept in-frame rearrangements only. Not all clones are present; in checked studies, unresolved V genes account for under half, and no reason is known for the remainder. Counted in this sample were about 140,000 clones; 70% to 85% of them appeared once. About 1.4% of the sample is taken by the ten largest. Sample: PBMCs. These receptor sequences come from a man under 40 in good health and CMV-seropositive.

This clone was seen only once. The chain links TRBV27 to TRBJ2-7; 11 bases fit TRBD1. V dropped 6 bases and J dropped 2; count of bases not matched to a gene: 6. This CDR3 is 15 amino acids long. Germline CDR1 MNHEY, CDR2 SMNVEV (reference sequence). CDR3 nucleotide sequence: TGTGCCAGCAGGAGGGACAGGGGGTTGACCTACGAGCAGTACTTC. It translates to CASRRDRGLTYEQYF.

The CDR3 loop reads CASKQDIQETQYF. In nucleotides, the CDR3 is TGTGCCAGCAAACAGGACATACAAGAGACCCAGTACTTC. This rearrangement joins TRBV2 to TRBJ2-5; possibly TRBD1 for D (5 bases). The CDR3 is 13 residues long. Germline loops: CDR1 SNHLY, CDR2 FYNNEI. V was shortened by 7 bases and J by 2 bases, with 11 bases between the two germline ends.

The rearrangement uses TRBV5-6 and TRBJ2-6; D may be TRBD2 (5 bases). Looked up from germline, CDR1 is SGHDT and CDR2 is YYEEEE. The V gene lost 4 bases and the J gene lost 2 bases, with 13 bases spanning the gap. The CDR3 extends over 16 amino acids. The CDR3 DNA reads TGTGCCAGCAGCATAAACCCCGGGGCTGGGGCCAACGTCCTGACTTTC. This sequence encodes CASSINPGAGANVLTF.

The chain recombines TRBV2 with TRBJ1-1, with a tentative D call TRBD1 (6 bases). Germline CDR1 and CDR2: SNHLY and FYNNEI. V shed 5 bases and J shed 1 base, with 8 bases lying between them. This CDR3 comprises 13 residues. CDR3 residues: CASSQTGNTEAFF. The CDR3 DNA reads TGTGCCAGCAGTCAGACAGGGAACACTGAAGCTTTCTTT.

For this clone: The same CDR3 can be traced to other DNA sequences in this sample. The chain joins TRBV11-2 to TRBJ1-2, with D possibly matching TRBD1 (5 bases). The V end was cut by 5 bases, the J end by 5 bases, with 12 bases between. CDR1 is SGHAT, CDR2 FQNNGV, per germline. The CDR3 extends over 13 amino acids. The CDR3, as DNA: TGTGCCAGCAGCCGGGACTCGAGATATGGCTACACCTTC. Protein product: CASSRDSRYGYTF.

V gene TRBV5-1 combines with J gene TRBJ2-3, with 8 bases fitting TRBD1. V shed 3 bases, J shed 1 base, and the junction held 4 bases outside the gene matches. Germline values: CDR1 SGHRS, CDR2 YFSETQ. This CDR3 has 15 amino acids. This chain's CDR3 is CASSWGQAGTDTQYF. CDR3 nucleotides: TGCGCCAGCAGCTGGGGACAGGCAGGCACAGATACGCAGTATTTT.

The chain joins TRBV5-1 to TRBJ2-5; D is possibly TRBD2 (5 bases). V lost 5 bases, J lost 2 bases, and 16 bases lay in between. The CDR3 covers 15 residues. Germline assignment: CDR1 SGHRS and CDR2 YFSETQ. In nucleotides, the CDR3 is TGCGCCAGCAGTATACTGGGGAGTTGGCAAGAGACCCAGTACTTC. It specifies CASSILGSWQETQYF.

V gene TRBV6-1 combines with J gene TRBJ2-3; a possible D gene is TRBD1 (6 bases). V was trimmed by 6 bases and J by 2 bases, leaving 15 bases between them. Per the germline V gene, CDR1 is MNHNS and CDR2 is SASEGT. The CDR3 extends over 15 amino acids. CDR3 coding DNA: TGTGCCAGCAGGCAACGAACAGGGTTCACAGATACGCAGTATTTT. This gives the protein CASRQRTGFTDTQYF.

The genes are TRBV6-5 and TRBJ2-7; possible D gene TRBD1, 7 bases. V was shortened by 6 bases and J by 2 bases, with 14 bases between the two germline ends. The CDR3 is 14 amino acids. From germline, CDR1 is MNHEY and CDR2 SVGAGI. The CDR3 bases are TGTGCCAGCAGGTGGGGGGACAGAGCCTACGAGCAGTACTTC. Residues: CASRWGDRAYEQYF.

The chain links TRBV7-2 to TRBJ2-7, with 7 positions matching TRBD2. Germline V gene lookup returns CDR1 SGHTA and CDR2 FQGNSA. The CDR3 extends over 13 amino acids. V trimming: 6 bases; J trimming: 2 bases; junction bases outside the gene matches: 4. As DNA, the CDR3 is TGTGCCAGCAGACCTAGCGGCCCCTACGAGCAGTACTTC. It is translated as CASRPSGPYEQYF.

In this sample, this clone turned up a few times. The chain combines TRBV28 with TRBJ1-5; TRBD1 is a possible D gene (6 bases). V lost 4 bases and J lost 3, with 10 bases in between. The CDR3 consists of 14 residues. In germline, CDR1 is MDHEN, CDR2 SYDVKM. As DNA, the CDR3 is TGTGCCAGCAGTTCCGGACAGATCAATCAGCCCCAGCATTTT. Amino acid sequence: CASSSGQINQPQHF. The whole variable domain, remainder taken from reference TRBV28 and TRBJ1-5, is DVKVTQSSRYLVKRTGEKVFLECVQDMDHENMFWYRQDPGLGLRLIYFSYDVKMKEKGDIPEGYSVSREKKERFSLILESASTNQTSMYLCASSSGQINQPQHFGDGTRLSIL.

V is TRBV15 and J is TRBJ2-1; 10 nucleotides align to TRBD2. The CDR3 covers 15 residues. V gave up 5 bases and J gave up 8 bases; unmatched junction bases: 9. Per the germline V gene, CDR1 is LNHNV and CDR2 is YYDKDF (reference sequence). The CDR3 is CATSPLAGDDDEQFF. For the CDR3, the DNA is TGTGCCACCAGCCCCCTAGCGGGAGACGATGATGAGCAGTTCTTC.

The sample holds a few counts of this clone. The chain has TRBV4-2 and TRBJ2-3; 8 bases are shared with TRBD2. Germline-derived CDR1 and CDR2 are LGHNA and YNFKEQ. This CDR3 is built from 19 residues. V lost 0 bases to trimming and J lost 6 bases; unmatched junction nucleotides: 17. The CDR3 nucleotides read TGTGCCAGCAGCCAAGAACGTGCAGCGGGGGTCCCCCTACGGGATACGCAGTATTTT. Its translation is CASSQERAAGVPLRDTQYF.

J is TRBJ1-5 and V is TRBV9; D remains ambiguous. CDR3 length: 15 residues. Germline CDR1 reads SGDLS; CDR2 reads YYNGEE. Trimming stripped 0 bases from V and 2 bases from J, with 9 bases between. CDR3 sequence: CASSVGATGNQPQHF. CDR3 coding DNA: TGTGCCAGCAGCGTAGGGGCTACTGGCAATCAGCCCCAGCATTTT.

The chain uses TRBV5-1 and TRBJ1-4; D is possibly TRBD1 (5 bases). CDR3 size: 15 residues. CDR1 is SGHRS, CDR2 YFSETQ, per germline. The V and J ends lost 4 bases and 7 bases respectively, with 17 bases between them. The CDR3 loop reads CASSATVGRGEKLFF. CDR3 DNA sequence: TGCGCCAGCAGCGCAACAGTCGGGAGGGGTGAAAAACTGTTTTTT.

The chain links TRBV29-1 to TRBJ1-1; TRBD1 is a possible D gene (5 bases). The V end was cut by 8 bases, the J end by 5 bases, with 15 bases between. The CDR3 loop spans 12 amino acids. CDR1 SQVTM and CDR2 ANQGSEA come from the germline V gene. CDR3 protein: CSTRQTQTEAFF. CDR3 nucleotide sequence: TGCAGCACGAGACAGACCCAAACTGAAGCTTTCTTT.

This clone was counted a single time. The rearrangement links TRBV5-5 to TRBJ2-1, with D maybe TRBD2 (6 bases). Trimming took off 5 bases at V and 4 bases at J, with 16 bases between the two ends. This CDR3 contains 15 residues. Germline V CDR1 and CDR2: SGHKS, YYEKEE (reference sequence). The CDR3 loop is CASSTGLGPYNEQFF. The CDR3 region has the DNA TGTGCCAGCAGTACGGGACTCGGTCCATACAATGAGCAGTTCTTC.

Only one count was recorded for this clone. J is TRBJ1-1 and V is TRBV27; D unclear. The CDR3 is 12 amino acids. V lost 5 bases and J 4 bases, leaving 8 bases between the germline ends. The germline gives CDR1 MNHEY, CDR2 SMNVEV (reference sequence). The CDR3 sequence is CASSRGGTEAFF. The CDR3 nucleotides are TGTGCCAGCAGTCGGGGAGGCACTGAAGCTTTCTTT.

This chain uses TRBV19 with TRBJ2-7; no definite D call. Germline loops: CDR1 LNHDA, CDR2 SQIVND (reference sequence). Trimming took 9 bases from V and 0 from J, leaving 9 bases between them. The CDR3 loop spans 12 amino acids. CDR3 in amino acids: CASSSPSYEQYF. CDR3 in DNA: TGTGCCAGCTCTTCCCCCTCCTACGAGCAGTACTTC.

This rearrangement joins TRBV7-7 to TRBJ2-5; TRBD1 matches at 8 bases. The length of the CDR3 is 14 residues. CDR1 and CDR2 (germline): SSHAT, FNYEAQ (reference sequence). The V and J ends lost 3 bases and 4 bases, in that order; junction bases with no gene match: 4. This CDR3 is CASSFQGAGETQYF. CDR3 sequence (DNA): TGTGCCAGCAGCTTCCAGGGGGCGGGAGAGACCCAGTACTTC.

This chain links TRBV7-2 with TRBJ2-5; tentative D call: TRBD2 (5 bases). Trimming left V 4 bases short and J 5 bases short, with 14 bases between. This CDR3 is 14 amino acids long. Germline CDR1 and CDR2: SGHTA and FQGNSA. The CDR3 loop is CASSSPRRAETQYF. As DNA, the CDR3 is TGTGCCAGCAGCTCCCCGAGGCGGGCGGAGACCCAGTACTTC.

The rearrangement links TRBV6-6 to TRBJ1-1; no definite D call. The CDR3 spans 14 residues. The V and J ends lost 6 bases and 1 base respectively, with 12 bases between them. Germline values: CDR1 MNHNY, CDR2 SVGAGI (reference sequence). CDR3 bases: TGTGCCAGCAGGCCACGGAGTGCGAACACTGAAGCTTTCTTT. This gives the protein CASRPRSANTEAFF.

This chain links TRBV29-1 with TRBJ2-1; TRBD2 aligns across 14 bases. The CDR3 extends over 15 amino acids. Germline V CDR1 and CDR2: SQVTM, ANQGSEA. V gave up 7 bases and J gave up 5 bases; unmatched junction bases: 7. This CDR3 is CSGGLAGGSDNEQFF. The CDR3 DNA follows: TGCAGCGGAGGACTAGCGGGAGGAAGCGACAATGAGCAGTTCTTC.

A few counts support this clone. V and J are TRBV5-4 and TRBJ2-3; a weak D match, TRBD1 (6 bases). Trimming took off 6 bases at V and 0 bases at J, with 14 bases between the two ends. CDR1 is SGHNT, CDR2 YYREEE, per germline (reference sequence). The CDR3 is 15 residues long. The DNA for the CDR3 is TGTGCCAGCACCCTGGACAGCTCCAGCACAGATACGCAGTATTTT. It is translated as CASTLDSSSTDTQYF. Using reference TRBV5-4 and TRBJ2-3 for the parts outside the CDR3, the full variable domain is ETGVTQSPTHLIKTRGQQVTLRCSSQSGHNTVSWYQQALGQGPQFIFQYYREEENGRGNFPPRFSGLQFPNYSSELNVNALELDDSALYLCASTLDSSSTDTQYFGPGTRLTVL.

This clone was observed once. This chain joins TRBV19 and TRBJ2-7; 7 bases fit TRBD1. CDR3 length: 13 residues. The germline V gene encodes CDR1 LNHDA and CDR2 SQIVND (reference sequence). V was clipped by 2 bases and J by 2 bases; unmatched bases: 0. CDR3: CASSIQGAYEQYF. Written as DNA, the CDR3 is TGTGCCAGTAGTATACAGGGGGCCTACGAGCAGTACTTC.

This clone was seen only a few times. The J gene is TRBJ1-5, the V gene TRBV27; D not resolved. Germline V gene sequence: CDR1 MNHEY, CDR2 SMNVEV (reference sequence). V was clipped by 9 bases and J by 7 bases, with 13 bases between them. The length of the CDR3 is 12 residues. This CDR3 is CARLLGEQPQHF. For the CDR3, the DNA is TGTGCCAGGCTTCTGGGAGAACAGCCCCAGCATTTT.

The chain joins TRBV9 to TRBJ1-4; 9 bases are a match to TRBD1. J lost 3 bases, V lost 4 bases, and 10 bases had no gene match. This CDR3 contains 17 residues. CDR1 and CDR2 from the germline V gene are SGDLS and YYNGEE. CDR3 in DNA: TGTGCCAGCAGCTACGGGACAGGGATCGGGGCTAATGAAAAACTGTTTTTT. Translating it yields CASSYGTGIGANEKLFF.

This rearrangement joins TRBV27 to TRBJ2-7; the match to TRBD2 covers 11 bases. This CDR3 comprises 17 residues. Germline values: CDR1 MNHEY, CDR2 SMNVEV (reference sequence). J was trimmed by 0 bases and V by 5 bases; bases with no gene match: 9. This chain's CDR3 is CASSPGLAEESSYEQYF. The CDR3 DNA follows: TGTGCCAGCAGTCCGGGACTAGCGGAGGAAAGCTCCTACGAGCAGTACTTC.